The source of this T cell receptor (beta chain) is a study of T cell repertoires in cytomegalovirus infection. Study context: In public TCR beta signatures, there were indications of both CMV infection and matching HLA type. Regarding the study as a whole: CMV carriers having the relevant HLA were flagged by cumulative public TCR beta family frequency.

TCRdb reanalysed the reads using MiXCR and keeps one entry per CDR3 protein. The data contain about 770,000 distinct CDR3 sequences, under 35% of them singletons. V lost 5 bases, J lost 0 bases, and 12 bases stayed unmatched. CDR1 and CDR2 (germline): SGHVS, FQNEAQ. The CDR3 spans 19 residues. This clonotype was seen ten or more times. Its antigen is undetermined. The sequencing here drew on cultured CD8+ T cells from PBMCs, taken from culture after CMV antigen stimulation. The TCR comes from a human donor in good health (CMV status not recorded). Some clones in this sample may be carry-over from other donors' samples. This chain connects TRBV7-8 to TRBJ2-4, with 11 bases aligning to TRBD2. Here the CDR3 DNA reads TGTGCCAGCAGCCCTCTAGCGGGGGGCTCCCTCTTAGCCAAAAACATTCAGTACTTC. This translates into CASSPLAGGSLLAKNIQYF.